The 27 T cell receptor beta chains listed next were all sequenced from one sample in a study of shared clonotypes between healthy human individuals. Generated by immunoSEQ multiplex PCR, the TCRdb table keeps only in-frame clones and is missing some. This table has under 1,100,000 clones, around 76% appearing once. Sequencing was carried out using memory CD4+ T cells sorted from blood. The subset: CD45RA-negative fraction. The receptor set was obtained from a man younger than 35 in good health.

The V and J genes are TRBV10-3 and TRBJ2-7; no definite D call. V was cut by 0 bases and J by 6 bases, with 6 bases left in between. CDR3 size: 12 residues. Germline V CDR1 and CDR2: ENHRY, SYGVKD. Here the CDR3 reads CAISESDLEQYF. CDR3 nucleotide sequence: TGTGCCATCAGTGAGTCTGATCTCGAGCAGTACTTC.

The chain combines TRBV7-3 with TRBJ2-3; 7 bases fit TRBD2. Germline V gives CDR1 SGHTA, CDR2 FQGTGA. The V gene end was trimmed by 5 bases and the J gene end by 9 bases; junction bases not matched to a gene: 11. The CDR3 loop spans 14 amino acids. The CDR3 DNA reads TGTGCCAGCAGCCCCACCGGGACTATCATGACGCAGTATTTT. Translated: CASSPTGTIMTQYF.

The chain couples TRBV18 to TRBJ2-3; possibly TRBD1 for D (6 bases). V was shortened by 0 bases and J by 4 bases, with 17 bases between the two germline ends. Germline V gene data show CDR1 as KGHSH and CDR2 as LQKENI. This CDR3 comprises 17 residues. The DNA for the CDR3 is TGTGCCAGCTCACCACCGAACAGGGTGGTAGTGTCAGATACGCAGTATTTT. Protein sequence: CASSPPNRVVVSDTQYF.

In nucleotides, the CDR3 is TGTGCCAGCAGTCGCCGGGACAGCACAGATACGCAGTATTTT. Its protein is CASSRRDSTDTQYF. V usage is TRBV28 and J usage is TRBJ2-3; D is possibly TRBD1 or TRBD2 (5 bases each). In germline, CDR1 is MDHEN, CDR2 SYDVKM. CDR3 length equals 14 residues. The germline V and J ends were trimmed by 5 bases and 0 bases, with 9 bases remaining between them.

The V gene is TRBV7-8, the J gene TRBJ1-1, with TRBD1 matching 9 bases. CDR3 length equals 15 residues. V dropped 5 bases and J dropped 7; count of bases not matched to a gene: 11. Germline V gene lookup returns CDR1 SGHVS and CDR2 FQNEAQ. The CDR3 is CASSKPGTGYHEAFF. In DNA form, the CDR3 reads TGTGCCAGCAGCAAACCCGGGACAGGGTACCATGAAGCTTTCTTT.

As regards this clone: Other nucleotide sequences from this sample produce the same CDR3. V and J are TRBV19 and TRBJ2-5, with D tentatively TRBD1 (6 bases). The germline V gene encodes CDR1 LNHDA and CDR2 SQIVND (reference sequence). V was shortened by 4 bases and J by 4 bases, with 10 bases between the two germline ends. There are 13 residues in the CDR3. CDR3 amino acids: CASSRQVGETQYF. CDR3 sequence (DNA): TGTGCCAGTAGTAGACAGGTGGGAGAGACCCAGTACTTC. Full variable domain (missing parts from reference TRBV19 and TRBJ2-5): DGGITQSPKYLFRKEGQNVTLSCEQNLNHDAMYWYRQDPGQGLRLIYYSQIVNDFQKGDIAEGYSVSREKKESFPLTVTSAQKNPTAFYLCASSRQVGETQYFGPGTRLLVL.

This clone came up once. This chain links TRBV5-1 with TRBJ1-1; 10 positions agree with TRBD1. The V gene's germline CDR1 is SGHRS and CDR2 YFSETQ. CDR3 length: 16 residues. The J segment lost 4 bases and the V segment lost 4 bases, leaving 10 bases of the junction unmatched. CDR3 coding DNA: TGCGCCAGCAGCAACCGGGACAGGGGAGAGGGCACTGAAGCTTTCTTT. Translated: CASSNRDRGEGTEAFF.

This clone has a single count. DNA for the CDR3: TGCGCCAGCAGCTTGGTAGCGGGTACCTTCTCCTACAATGAGCAGTTCTTC. It yields the protein CASSLVAGTFSYNEQFF. V usage is TRBV5-1 and J usage is TRBJ2-1, with TRBD2 matching 7 bases. Unmatched junction bases numbered 6, after V lost 0 bases and J lost 0 bases. This CDR3 spans 17 amino acids. Germline loops: CDR1 SGHRS, CDR2 YFSETQ.

CDR3 in DNA: TGTGCCAGCTCAGCAGGACAAGACTACGAGCAGTACTTC. It codes for CASSAGQDYEQYF. The chain has TRBV18 and TRBJ2-7, with a possible D match to TRBD1 (5 bases). Germline V gene lookup returns CDR1 KGHSH and CDR2 LQKENI. The CDR3 runs to 13 residues. V lost 5 bases to trimming and J lost 3 bases, with 11 bases between them.

V usage is TRBV21-1 and J usage is TRBJ2-3; no DNA check was done on the table's D call, TRBD1. TRBV21-1 is a pseudogene segment. The CDR3 extends over 15 amino acids. CDR3 bases: TGTGCCAGCAACAGAGAAAACTTATACACAGATACGCAGTATTTT. Amino acids: CASNRENLYTDTQYF.

The gene calls are TRBV9 and TRBJ2-2, with a possible D match to TRBD1 (6 bases). V gave up 3 bases and J gave up 6 bases, with 18 bases separating them. The CDR3 extends over 16 amino acids. Germline CDR1 SGDLS, CDR2 YYNGEE. This CDR3 is CASSATGTLIPGELFF. CDR3 bases: TGTGCCAGCAGCGCTACCGGGACACTAATCCCCGGGGAGCTGTTTTTT.

V and J are TRBV7-2 and TRBJ2-7; D is possibly TRBD2 (6 bases). Trimming pared 5 bases from V and 5 bases from J, leaving 13 bases between. Germline CDR1 reads SGHTA; CDR2 reads FQGNSA. This CDR3 has 13 amino acids. The CDR3 here is CASSPRGSDEQYF. The CDR3 DNA is TGTGCCAGCAGCCCCCGGGGGAGCGACGAGCAGTACTTC.

The genes are TRBV30 and TRBJ1-1; 10 bases agree with TRBD1. V lost 2 bases, J lost 0 bases, and 12 bases stayed unmatched. The CDR3 is 18 residues long. From germline, CDR1 is GTSNPN and CDR2 SVGIG (reference sequence). CDR3 sequence: CAWSSPGQGTILNTEAFF. In DNA form, the CDR3 reads TGTGCCTGGAGTTCCCCGGGACAGGGGACAATTCTGAACACTGAAGCTTTCTTT.

The table lists this clone with many counts. This sequence joins TRBV19 and TRBJ1-1, with D perhaps TRBD1 (5 bases). The V end was cut by 7 bases, the J end by 4 bases, with 13 bases between. The length of the CDR3 is 13 residues. Germline CDR1 reads LNHDA; CDR2 reads SQIVND (reference sequence). The CDR3: CASTGGAGTEAFF. CDR3 DNA: TGTGCCAGTACGGGTGGGGCGGGCACTGAAGCTTTCTTT.

About this clone itself: The identical CDR3 is also encoded by other nucleotide sequences in the sample. The CDR3 spells CASSHGQQETQYF. CDR3 sequence (DNA): TGTGCCAGCTCCCACGGACAGCAAGAGACCCAGTACTTC. V is TRBV18 and J is TRBJ2-5, with D possibly TRBD1 on 6 matching bases. With 6 bases removed from V and 2 bases from J, the gap between germline ends came to 10 bases. Germline loops: CDR1 KGHSH, CDR2 LQKENI. The CDR3 runs to 13 residues.

The V and J genes are TRBV5-8 and TRBJ2-5, with 11 bases aligning to TRBD2. This CDR3 is built from 15 residues. Germline CDR1 reads SGHTS; CDR2 reads YDEGEE. The V gene end was trimmed by 3 bases and the J gene end by 2 bases; junction bases not matched to a gene: 3. CDR3: CASSSTSGVQETQYF. The CDR3 DNA follows: TGTGCCAGCAGCTCGACTAGCGGGGTACAAGAGACCCAGTACTTC.

This chain uses TRBV6-5 with TRBJ2-3; a possible D gene is TRBD2 (7 bases). This CDR3 has 13 amino acids. Looked up from germline, CDR1 is MNHEY and CDR2 is SVGAGI. The germline V and J ends were trimmed by 8 bases and 5 bases, with 14 bases remaining between them. CDR3 sequence reads: CASGEGGLDTQYF. CDR3 nucleotide sequence: TGTGCCAGCGGGGAGGGGGGGTTAGATACGCAGTATTTT.

Ten or more counts support this clone. This sequence joins TRBV5-1 and TRBJ1-6; 8 bases are a match to TRBD1. The V segment lost 5 bases and the J segment 5 bases; nucleotides outside the gene matches: 3. This CDR3 has 14 residues. CDR1 is SGHRS, CDR2 YFSETQ, per germline. The CDR3 DNA reads as TGCGCCAGCAGGGAGACAGGGGATAATTCACCCCTCCACTTT. This translates into CASRETGDNSPLHF.

This clone was counted once. The genes are TRBV10-3 and TRBJ2-2; no firm D call. This CDR3 has 12 residues. The germline V and J ends were trimmed by 3 bases and 13 bases, with 12 bases remaining between them. Germline V gives CDR1 ENHRY, CDR2 SYGVKD. The DNA for the CDR3 is TGTGCCATCAGTGAATCCCAGGCCGGGCTGTTTTTT. Amino acids: CAISESQAGLFF.

This chain links TRBV9 with TRBJ2-7; D is perhaps TRBD1 (6 bases). CDR1 and CDR2 from the germline V gene are SGDLS and YYNGEE. V was trimmed by 0 bases and J by 0 bases, leaving 10 bases between them. This CDR3 has 15 residues. CDR3 bases: TGTGCCAGCAGCGTAGGACAGGCCAACTCCTACGAGCAGTACTTC. Protein sequence: CASSVGQANSYEQYF.

This rearrangement joins TRBV5-1 to TRBJ1-1; 7 bases line up with TRBD1. Germline CDR1 reads SGHRS; CDR2 reads YFSETQ. CDR3 length: 14 residues. The V segment lost 5 bases and the J segment 5 bases; nucleotides outside the gene matches: 9. In DNA, the CDR3 is TGCGCCAGCAGGACAGGGCCAGAGGGAACTGAAGCTTTCTTT. Amino acids: CASRTGPEGTEAFF.

Note on this clone: At the DNA level, this CDR3 is encoded by other sequences in the same sample as well. This rearrangement joins TRBV7-9 to TRBJ2-5; D not certain. Between the trimmed V and J ends, which lost 1 base and 2 bases, there was a span of 2 bases. The germline gives CDR1 SEHNR, CDR2 FQNEAQ (reference sequence). CDR3 length: 12 amino acids. CDR3 DNA sequence: TGTGCCAGCAGCTTAGTGCAAGAGACCCAGTACTTC. Protein sequence: CASSLVQETQYF.

This rearrangement joins TRBV2 to TRBJ2-3, with 7 bases lining up with TRBD2. Germline values: CDR1 SNHLY, CDR2 FYNNEI. The V gene end was trimmed by 5 bases and the J gene end by 2 bases; junction bases not matched to a gene: 7. The CDR3 spans 15 residues. The CDR3 DNA sequence: TGTGCCAGCAGTCCCGGGACTAAAGACACAGATACGCAGTATTTT. It translates to CASSPGTKDTDTQYF.

The gene calls are TRBV5-1 and TRBJ1-1, with D unclear. CDR3 size: 15 residues. CDR1 and CDR2 (germline): SGHRS, YFSETQ. Deletions cut 4 bases from V and 1 base from J, with 14 bases between. The CDR3 nucleotides read TGCGCCAGCAGCCTCAACGGGGATGGGAACACTGAAGCTTTCTTT. It encodes CASSLNGDGNTEAFF.

The J gene is TRBJ2-7, the V gene TRBV18; TRBD1 aligns across 8 bases. CDR1 and CDR2 (germline): KGHSH, LQKENI. The CDR3 covers 15 residues. V shed 6 bases and J 7 bases; nucleotides not matched to a gene: 14. DNA for the CDR3: TGTGCCAGCTCGGATGAGGGCAGGGGGCAGGAAGAGCAGTACTTC. It codes for CASSDEGRGQEEQYF.

This clone occurred once. V is TRBV30 and J is TRBJ1-5; 11 bases fit TRBD1. This CDR3 region has 15 residues. Germline-derived CDR1 and CDR2 are GTSNPN and SVGIG (reference sequence). With 2 bases clipped from V and 7 bases from J, the junction kept 7 bases outside the gene matches. CDR3 loop: CAWSRTGGRGQPQHF. The CDR3, as DNA: TGTGCCTGGAGTCGGACAGGGGGCCGGGGGCAGCCCCAGCATTTT.

The rearrangement uses TRBV30 and TRBJ1-4; D is perhaps TRBD1 (5 bases). V lost 0 bases to trimming and J lost 6 bases, with 14 bases between them. The CDR3 is 15 residues long. Germline CDR1 is GTSNPN and CDR2 is SVGIG (reference sequence). The CDR3 spells CAWSVGAGRDEKLFF. The CDR3 DNA follows: TGTGCCTGGAGTGTCGGGGCAGGGAGGGATGAAAAACTGTTTTTT.